The present T cell receptor (beta chain) was sequenced within a study of T cell repertoires in cytomegalovirus infection (dated 2019 in TCRdb). For the study in its entirety: Donor HLA type was relevant to the analysis, as public TCR beta signatures indicated carriage of CMV infection together with the matching HLA type. The investigation overall reported the following: In the ex vivo response, HLA-C-restricted CMV-specific TCR beta clonotypes were dominant, and in two of eight donors the single most frequent clonotype came from this HLA-C-restricted group. Carriers of CMV infection plus the relevant HLA type were discriminated by the cumulative frequency of public TCR beta family members in the study cohort and in an independent roughly 370-donor cohort.

For sequencing, an Illumina HiSeq 1500 was employed. TCRdb reprocessed the public reads (quality trimming at Q25 with fastp, clone calling with MiXCR) and kept in-frame beta chains. Each record represents a unique CDR3 protein, reported with the most common genes and DNA among its rows. The sample has 150,000 to 200,000 distinct CDR3 sequences on record, about 28% of them singletons. The ten most abundant clones make up about 31% of the sample. This clonotype was recorded many times. Which antigen it targets is not known. Base quality data are lacking; no much larger clone is found one base away. V is clipped by 5 bases and J by 0 bases, and the sequence between their germline boundaries is 11 bases long. The CDR3 runs 15 amino acids, cysteine and phenylalanine included. The sequence is cut down to CDR3 DNA, 45 bases in frame from base 1. Via the germline V gene, CDR1 is SGHAT and CDR2 FQNNGV.

Recombination linked TRBV11-2 to TRBJ1-3; the D gene assignment is ambiguous. The sample comprised PBMCs. The receptor was isolated from a human donor in good health (CMV status not recorded). Some clones in this sample may be carry-over from other donors' samples. The CDR3 here reads CASSLRGDSGNTIYF. The sequenced DNA is TGTGCCAGCAGCCTACGTGGGGACTCTGGAAACACCATATATTTT.